The TCR beta chain under discussion was sequenced for a study of response to subunit inactivated influenza vaccine. Study observations and caveats: The authors suggested that every seasonal influenza vaccination recruits few new T cells.

TCRdb passed the RT-PCR reads through MiXCR, listing each CDR3 protein once. The repertoire has 500,000 to 600,000 distinct CDR3 sequences, around 8% of them found once; the top ten carry approximately 13%. The CDR3 covers 18 residues. Trimming at V came to 1 base and at J to 3 bases, leaving 10 bases not matched to a gene. Only a few counts were recorded for this clonotype. Its antigen remains unidentified. This receptor was obtained from a man aged 45 to 70 who received an inactivated influenza vaccine. The sample in question was PBMCs from blood, obtained less than 30 months after vaccination. J is TRBJ2-5 and V is TRBV12-3 or TRBV12-4, with 11 positions matching TRBD2. CDR3 in amino acids: CASSLDRHLSGGEETQYF. The CDR3 DNA is TGTGCCAGCAGTTTAGATCGACATCTTAGCGGGGGGGAAGAGACCCAGTACTTC.